In this sample, the clone carrying this T cell receptor (beta chain) turned up many times. Its antigen is unknown. TCRdb fed the 5' RACE reads into MiXCR, producing one record per CDR3 protein. The data hold fewer than 900,000 distinct CDR3 sequences, with 18% observed a single time. This sample was included in a study of identical twins. Study-wide findings and caveats: In zero-insertion analyses, partial confounding could arise from invariant MAIT and iNKT cells.

Germline V gene sequence: CDR1 SEHNR, CDR2 FQNEAQ (reference sequence). CDR3 size: 14 residues. Trimming took 2 bases from V and 4 from J, leaving 10 bases between them. The same data also went into a second study, on T cells expressing NK-cell markers. This second report adds: Sequencing of TCR beta repertoires drew on sorted CD3+CD56+NKG2C+, CD3+CD56+NKG2C- and CD3+CD56-NKG2C+ T cells. Expanded NKG2C+ T cell clones had unclear HCMV specificity.

The source material was PBMCs. This clonotype originated in a woman aged 18-35 years in good health. This sequence joins TRBV7-9 and TRBJ2-3; the D is unclear. The CDR3 DNA reads as TGTGCCAGCAGCTTATACCCTGGGGCAGATACGCAGTATTTT. Translated, it gives CASSLYPGADTQYF.